The 28 T cell receptor beta chains presented below share a single source sample, sequenced in a study of blood T cell repertoires in COVID-19. The protocol was immunoSEQ multiplex PCR, while the TCRdb copy is restricted to in-frame clones and leaves out a portion. The data show 300,000 to 400,000 clones, with about 88% seen just once and 3% held by the top ten. The sequencing input was peripheral blood. These receptor sequences come from a human donor in a cohort sampled during active COVID-19.

V is TRBV15 and J is TRBJ2-5, with TRBD1 matching 7 bases. Per germline, CDR1 LNHNV and CDR2 YYDKDF (reference sequence). The length of the CDR3 is 13 residues. V shed 6 bases and J 1 base; nucleotides not matched to a gene: 2. CDR3 loop: CATRTGTQETQYF. The CDR3 DNA reads as TGTGCCACCAGGACAGGGACCCAAGAGACCCAGTACTTC.

V and J are TRBV19 and TRBJ1-5; D ambiguous. The V gene's germline CDR1 is LNHDA and CDR2 SQIVND (reference sequence). V lost 7 bases and J lost 1, with 23 bases in between. The CDR3 loop spans 18 amino acids. The CDR3 nucleotides are TGTGCCAGTAATGCTAACGGGAAGACACTTAGGAGCAATCAGCCCCAGCATTTT. Residues: CASNANGKTLRSNQPQHF.

This clone was recorded only once. V gene TRBV5-1 combines with J gene TRBJ2-3; 9 bases align to TRBD2. Trimming took 1 base from V and 4 from J; bases not matched to a gene: 1. The CDR3 extends over 14 amino acids. From germline, CDR1 is SGHRS and CDR2 YFSETQ. CDR3: CASSLTSGPDTQYF. CDR3 DNA: TGCGCCAGCAGCTTGACTAGCGGGCCAGATACGCAGTATTTT.

The chain recombines TRBV9 with TRBJ2-5, with 11 bases fitting TRBD2. The CDR3 extends over 18 amino acids. With 3 bases clipped from V and 8 bases from J, the junction kept 18 bases outside the gene matches. From germline, CDR1 is SGDLS and CDR2 YYNGEE. Here the CDR3 reads CASSAGLAGSPLEGTQYF. Written as DNA, the CDR3 is TGTGCCAGCAGCGCCGGACTAGCGGGCTCCCCCCTAGAGGGCACCCAGTACTTC.

The chain has TRBV5-5 and TRBJ2-7, with 7 positions matching TRBD1. The CDR3 spans 13 residues. The V gene's germline CDR1 is SGHKS and CDR2 YYEKEE (reference sequence). With V trimmed by 4 bases and J by 2 bases, 3 bases remained unmatched. CDR3 amino acids: CASSPGTAYEQYF. The CDR3 DNA is TGTGCCAGCAGCCCCGGGACAGCCTACGAGCAGTACTTC.

This chain connects TRBV2 to TRBJ1-1; tentatively, D is TRBD1 (5 bases). CDR3 length equals 13 residues. Trimming pared 7 bases from V and 1 base from J, leaving 10 bases between. Germline-derived CDR1 and CDR2 are SNHLY and FYNNEI. CDR3 bases: TGTGCCAGCAAGACAGACCCGAACACTGAAGCTTTCTTT. Its protein is CASKTDPNTEAFF.

This chain joins TRBV25-1 and TRBJ2-7; 8 nucleotides agree with TRBD2. The CDR3 loop spans 16 amino acids. The V gene end was trimmed by 4 bases and the J gene end by 1 base; junction bases not matched to a gene: 9. From germline, CDR1 is MGHDK and CDR2 SYGVNS. CDR3 coding DNA: TGTGCCAGCAGTGTTTCCCCCCTAGCGGGTTCCTACGAGCAGTACTTC. It translates to CASSVSPLAGSYEQYF.

The chain recombines TRBV5-1 with TRBJ2-2; 10 nucleotides align to TRBD1. CDR1 is SGHRS and CDR2 is YFSETQ in the germline V gene. The length of the CDR3 is 17 residues. The V and J ends lost 2 bases and 4 bases, in that order; junction bases with no gene match: 8. For the CDR3, the DNA is TGCGCCAGCAGCTTACACCGACAGGGGGCCGGCACCGGGGAGCTGTTTTTT. This encodes CASSLHRQGAGTGELFF.

The chain is built from TRBV5-4 and TRBJ1-1; no definite D call. Germline V lookup: CDR1 SGHNT, CDR2 YYREEE (reference sequence). This CDR3 contains 16 residues. Trimming removed 2 bases at V and 2 bases at J, with 16 bases between. The CDR3 protein is CASSLGAGAENTEAFF. The CDR3, as DNA: TGTGCCAGCAGCTTAGGAGCTGGCGCGGAAAACACTGAAGCTTTCTTT.

CDR3: CASTREFRGETQYF. The CDR3 DNA reads TGTGCCAGTACACGAGAGTTTAGGGGAGAGACCCAGTACTTC. The chain carries TRBV2 and TRBJ2-5; tentatively, D is TRBD1 (5 bases). This CDR3 contains 14 residues. Germline V gene lookup returns CDR1 SNHLY and CDR2 FYNNEI. V lost 9 bases and J 4 bases, leaving 18 bases between the germline ends.

This clone was observed a handful of times. The rearrangement links TRBV6-5 to TRBJ2-1, with D perhaps matching TRBD1 (6 bases). This CDR3 spans 13 amino acids. Trimming took off 6 bases at V and 4 bases at J, with 10 bases between the two ends. Germline CDR1 and CDR2: MNHEY and SVGAGI. The CDR3 spells CASSARGYNEQFF. In nucleotides, the CDR3 is TGTGCCAGCAGCGCCAGGGGTTACAATGAGCAGTTCTTC.

The rearrangement uses TRBV3-1 (or the pseudogene TRBV3-2) and TRBJ2-7, with 11 bases identical to TRBD2. The germline V gene encodes CDR1 LGHDT and CDR2 YNNKEL (reference sequence). The V segment lost 2 bases and the J segment 3 bases; nucleotides outside the gene matches: 3. The CDR3 runs 15 residues. CDR3 protein: CASSQPGTSGYEQYF. The CDR3 region has the DNA TGTGCCAGCAGCCAACCCGGGACTAGCGGCTACGAGCAGTACTTC.

In its sample, this clone was seen a few times. This rearrangement joins TRBV10-2 to TRBJ1-4, with 11 bases aligning to TRBD1. The V and J ends lost 2 bases and 5 bases, in that order; junction bases with no gene match: 1. CDR3 size: 15 residues. Germline assignment: CDR1 WSHSY and CDR2 SAAADI. This chain's CDR3 is CASSEGDRGNEKLFF. The CDR3 DNA reads as TGCGCCAGCAGTGAGGGGGACAGGGGGAATGAAAAACTGTTTTTT.

The V and J genes are TRBV6-4 and TRBJ2-1; 12 bases map to TRBD2. CDR3 length: 16 amino acids. CDR1 is MRHNA and CDR2 is SNTAGT in the germline V gene. V trimming: 3 bases; J trimming: 5 bases; junction bases outside the gene matches: 5. CDR3 DNA sequence: TGTGCCAGCAGTGATCACCGACTAGCGGGGGACAATGAGCAGTTCTTC. The encoded protein is CASSDHRLAGDNEQFF.

The gene calls are TRBV7-3 and TRBJ2-1; 8 bases match TRBD1. The CDR3 spans 15 residues. Per the germline V gene, CDR1 is SGHTA and CDR2 is FQGTGA. After removal of 2 bases from V and 2 bases from J, the junction contained 2 bases not matched to a gene. The CDR3 nucleotides read TGTGCCAGCAGCTTAGAACAGGGGGCCTACAATGAGCAGTTCTTC. Amino acid sequence: CASSLEQGAYNEQFF.

The CDR3 spells CAISDSSGSQTQYF. Written as DNA, the CDR3 is TGTGCCATCAGTGACTCAAGCGGGAGCCAGACCCAGTACTTC. V is TRBV10-3 and J is TRBJ2-5; TRBD2 matches 8 bases. This CDR3 region has 14 residues. From germline, CDR1 is ENHRY and CDR2 SYGVKD. V was clipped by 3 bases and J by 6 bases; unmatched bases: 6.

Only a few counts were recorded for this clone. The V and J genes are TRBV2 and TRBJ2-7; unclear D gene. Germline values: CDR1 SNHLY, CDR2 FYNNEI. Trimming pared 3 bases from V and 1 base from J, leaving 10 bases between. This CDR3 region has 14 residues. The CDR3 DNA sequence: TGTGCCAGCAGTGACCGGAGAAAGTCCTACGAGCAGTACTTC. This gives the protein CASSDRRKSYEQYF.

This rearrangement joins TRBV3-1 (or the pseudogene TRBV3-2) to TRBJ2-1; 10 bases line up with TRBD2. The J segment lost 8 bases and the V segment lost 4 bases, leaving 11 bases of the junction unmatched. The CDR3 is made up of 16 amino acids. CDR1 and CDR2 from the germline V gene are LGHDT and YNNKEL (reference sequence). The CDR3 sequence is CASSPTPGLALDEQFF. As DNA, the CDR3 is TGTGCCAGCAGCCCCACGCCGGGACTAGCGTTGGATGAGCAGTTCTTC.

The chain is built from TRBV3-1 (or the pseudogene TRBV3-2) and TRBJ1-1; no firm D call. Trimming removed 5 bases from V and 0 bases from J, with 7 bases in between. Germline V gene lookup returns CDR1 LGHDT and CDR2 YNNKEL (reference sequence). The CDR3 covers 13 residues. The CDR3: CASSAGLNTEAFF. The CDR3 bases are TGTGCCAGCAGCGCGGGTTTGAACACTGAAGCTTTCTTT.

The CDR3 is CASSPDRDEGYTF. The CDR3 DNA is TGTGCCAGCAGCCCGGACAGGGACGAGGGCTACACCTTC. The V call is TRBV3-1 (or the pseudogene TRBV3-2), the J call TRBJ1-2; 8 bases match TRBD1. CDR3 length: 13 amino acids. Germline V gene sequence: CDR1 LGHDT, CDR2 YNNKEL (reference sequence). V gave up 4 bases and J gave up 8 bases; unmatched junction bases: 6.

The chain carries TRBV3-1 (or the pseudogene TRBV3-2) and TRBJ2-7; maybe TRBD1 (6 bases). CDR1 and CDR2 from the germline V gene are LGHDT and YNNKEL (reference sequence). The CDR3 spans 15 residues. Trimming cost V 5 bases and J 2 bases, with 16 bases left between them. The CDR3 DNA follows: TGTGCCAGCAGCGCCCAGGACAGTTTTACCTACGAGCAGTACTTC. It translates to CASSAQDSFTYEQYF.

The V call is TRBV5-1, the J call TRBJ1-3, with D possibly being TRBD1 (5 bases). Germline V lookup: CDR1 SGHRS, CDR2 YFSETQ. V dropped 4 bases and J dropped 1 base, with 12 bases sitting between them. The CDR3 loop spans 15 amino acids. CDR3 loop: CASSGGTGSGNTIYF. CDR3 bases: TGCGCCAGCAGCGGCGGAACAGGTTCTGGAAACACCATATATTTT.

The J gene is TRBJ1-4, the V gene TRBV5-6; 7 bases align to TRBD1. CDR1 and CDR2 (germline): SGHDT, YYEEEE. Trimming cost V 4 bases and J 10 bases; bases outside gene matches: 4. The CDR3 covers 12 residues. CDR3 coding DNA: TGTGCCAGCAGCCCGTACAGGGGAAAACTGTTTTTT. It is translated as CASSPYRGKLFF.

The V and J genes are TRBV28 and TRBJ1-4; 8 bases align to TRBD1. The ends lost 5 bases at V and 7 bases at J; junction bases unmatched: 15. CDR3 length: 17 amino acids. Germline V gives CDR1 MDHEN, CDR2 SYDVKM. As DNA, the CDR3 is TGTGCCAGCAGTCCCGTTCCCGGGACAGGCTCTAGTGAAAAACTGTTTTTT. Protein product: CASSPVPGTGSSEKLFF.

The chain has TRBV15 and TRBJ2-3, with 7 bases fitting TRBD1. V shed 1 base and J 0 bases; nucleotides not matched to a gene: 4. The length of the CDR3 is 16 residues. In germline, CDR1 is LNHNV, CDR2 YYDKDF (reference sequence). The CDR3 protein is CATSRGDSESTDTQYF. The CDR3 DNA reads TGTGCCACCAGCAGAGGGGACAGCGAGAGCACAGATACGCAGTATTTT.

The genes are TRBV19 and TRBJ2-1, with 9 bases identical to TRBD2. Germline lookup yields CDR1 LNHDA and CDR2 SQIVND (reference sequence). V dropped 3 bases and J dropped 2; count of bases not matched to a gene: 2. This CDR3 contains 15 residues. The CDR3 is CASSMRGGTYNEQFF. DNA of the CDR3: TGTGCCAGTAGTATGCGGGGGGGCACCTACAATGAGCAGTTCTTC.

J is TRBJ1-5 and V is TRBV7-9; D is perhaps TRBD1 (5 bases). Germline loops: CDR1 SEHNR, CDR2 FQNEAQ (reference sequence). The V end lost 6 bases, the J end lost 0 bases, and 6 bases lay between the germline ends. The CDR3 extends over 13 amino acids. The CDR3 region is CASSQGSNQPQHF. The CDR3 DNA sequence: TGTGCCAGCAGTCAGGGTAGCAATCAGCCCCAGCATTTT.

This clone was detected once. V gene TRBV6-5 combines with J gene TRBJ1-1; tentative D call: TRBD1 (6 bases). V lost 8 bases to trimming and J lost 6 bases, with 13 bases between them. The germline gives CDR1 MNHEY, CDR2 SVGAGI. The CDR3 consists of 12 residues. The CDR3 sequence is CASLGDISEAFF. CDR3 DNA: TGTGCCAGCCTGGGGGACATCTCTGAAGCTTTCTTT.